The sequence of this T cell receptor beta chain was determined in a study of T cell repertoires in cytomegalovirus infection. Whole-study context: Both a matching HLA type and CMV infection were indicated by public TCR beta signatures. Study-level points and caveats: CMV carriers with the relevant HLA were identified by cumulative public TCR beta family frequency. Across the ex vivo response, the dominant clonotypes were HLA-C-restricted CMV-specific TCR beta clonotypes.

This clonotype was seen a few times. The target antigen is unknown. Using its own MiXCR run on the reads, TCRdb lists one record per CDR3 protein. This table holds 110,000 or so distinct CDR3 sequences, 30% to 35% found once. The starting material was CD8+ T cells from cultured PBMCs, obtained from culture after CMV antigen stimulation. The receptor comes from a human donor in good health (CMV status not recorded). Some clones in this sample may be carry-over from other donors' samples.

CDR3 in amino acids: CASSRFRDRGQSTDTQYF. The CDR3, as DNA: TGTGCCAGCAGCCGATTCCGGGACAGGGGACAAAGCACAGATACGCAGTATTTT. The chain joins TRBV5-6 to TRBJ2-3; 10 nucleotides align to TRBD1. With V trimmed by 4 bases and J by 0 bases, 11 bases remained unmatched. Germline V gene sequence: CDR1 SGHDT, CDR2 YYEEEE. CDR3 length: 18 amino acids.